This T cell receptor beta chain was observed in a study of blood T cells in healthy people across ages. The individuals who served as donors were healthy Caucasians living in Russia, aged roughly 6 to 90. Donors each provided roughly 9.6 milliliters of peripheral blood. The CDR3 length is 16 residues. V lost 5 bases and J lost 6; bases outside the gene matches: 7. Germline V gene sequence: CDR1 SGHTA, CDR2 FQGNSA. General study results and limits: Both higher diversity and more naive CD4+ cells marked long-lived donors when set against aged donors.

This clonotype was recorded a few times. The antigen is undetermined. It was with a sample-barcoded 5' primer and a J-beta primer mix that a second PCR of roughly 7 to 12 cycles was run. Every sample gave at least 2.5 million paired-end reads containing CDR3. One entry per CDR3 protein, called by TCRdb with MiXCR from the 5' RACE reads. The table lists 950,000 to 1,200,000 distinct CDR3 sequences, more than 30% of them singletons, with around 12% in the top ten. The receptor's source is a man aged 18 to 29 in good health. The sequenced material came from blood. The V call is TRBV7-2, the J call TRBJ2-3; 14 nucleotides agree with TRBD2. In DNA form, the CDR3 reads TGTGCCAGCAGCCCGACTAGCGGGGGGGTAGGGGATACGCAGTATTTT. Its translation: CASSPTSGGVGDTQYF.